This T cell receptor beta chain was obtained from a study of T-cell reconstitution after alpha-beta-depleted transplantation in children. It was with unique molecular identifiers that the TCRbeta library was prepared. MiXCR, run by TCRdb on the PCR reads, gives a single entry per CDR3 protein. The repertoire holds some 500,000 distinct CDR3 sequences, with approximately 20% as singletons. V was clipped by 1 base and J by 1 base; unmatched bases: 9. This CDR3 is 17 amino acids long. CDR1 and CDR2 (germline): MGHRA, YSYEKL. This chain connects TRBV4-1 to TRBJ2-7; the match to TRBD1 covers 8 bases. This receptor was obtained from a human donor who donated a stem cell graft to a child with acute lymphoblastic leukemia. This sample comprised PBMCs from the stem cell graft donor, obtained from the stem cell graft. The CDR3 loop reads CASSQVEGTGGSYEQYF. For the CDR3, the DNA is TGCGCCAGCAGCCAAGTAGAGGGGACAGGAGGTTCCTACGAGCAGTACTTC.